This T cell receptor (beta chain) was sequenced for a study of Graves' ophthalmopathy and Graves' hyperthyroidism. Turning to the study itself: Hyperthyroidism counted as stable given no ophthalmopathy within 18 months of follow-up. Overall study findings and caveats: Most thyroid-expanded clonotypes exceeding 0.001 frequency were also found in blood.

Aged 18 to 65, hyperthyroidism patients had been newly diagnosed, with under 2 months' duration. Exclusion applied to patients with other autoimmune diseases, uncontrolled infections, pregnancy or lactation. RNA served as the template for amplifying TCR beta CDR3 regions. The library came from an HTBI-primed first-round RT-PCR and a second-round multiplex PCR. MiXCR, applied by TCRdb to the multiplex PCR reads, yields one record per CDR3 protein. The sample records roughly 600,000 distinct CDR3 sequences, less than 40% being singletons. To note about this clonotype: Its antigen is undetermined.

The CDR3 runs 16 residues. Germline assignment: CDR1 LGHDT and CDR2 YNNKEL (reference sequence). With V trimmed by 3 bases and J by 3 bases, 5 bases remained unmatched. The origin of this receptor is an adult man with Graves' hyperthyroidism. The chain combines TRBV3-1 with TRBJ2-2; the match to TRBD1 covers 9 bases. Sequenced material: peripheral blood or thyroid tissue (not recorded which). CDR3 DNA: TGTGCCAGCAGCCACGGGGACAGGGACTACACCGGGGAGCTGTTTTTT. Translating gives CASSHGDRDYTGELFF.